These 10 T cell receptor beta chains were sequenced from one sample in a study of blood T cells in healthy people across ages. Next came a second PCR, run for roughly 7 to 12 cycles, which used a sample-barcoded 5' primer along with a J-beta primer mix. Each CDR3 protein is one row after TCRdb ran MiXCR on the 5' RACE reads. Of hundreds of thousands of distinct CDR3 sequences listed, approximately 30% are singletons. Sequencing input: blood. These TCRs come from a woman of 80 years or more in good health.

Many counts were recorded for this clonotype. This chain connects TRBV2 to TRBJ2-1; 13 bases align to TRBD2. CDR1 is SNHLY, CDR2 FYNNEI, per germline. The CDR3 consists of 15 residues. V was clipped by 6 bases and J by 9 bases; unmatched bases: 8. DNA of the CDR3: TGTGCCAGCAGGATTACTAGCGGGGGGGCCGCTGAGCAGTTCTTC. Amino acids: CASRITSGGAAEQFF. Based on the CDR3 plus reference TRBV2 and TRBJ2-1, the full variable domain is EPEVTQTPSHQVTQMGQEVILRCVPISNHLYFYWYRQILGQKVEFLVSFYNNEISEKSEIFDDQFSVERPDGSNFTLKIRSTKLEDSAMYFCASRITSGGAAEQFFGPGTRLTVL.

The sample holds many counts of this clonotype. The chain is built from TRBV27 and TRBJ2-5; 11 bases are a match to TRBD2. The CDR3 has 16 residues. The germline CDR1 and CDR2 sequences are MNHEY and SMNVEV (reference sequence). The ends lost 5 bases at V and 5 bases at J; junction bases unmatched: 10. CDR3 sequence reads: CASSRFLAGGLETQYF. DNA for the CDR3: TGTGCCAGCAGTCGATTTCTAGCGGGGGGCCTTGAGACCCAGTACTTC.

The chain couples TRBV13 to TRBJ2-1, with D tentatively TRBD1 (5 bases). The V end lost 8 bases, the J end lost 6 bases, and 17 bases lay between the germline ends. Germline-derived CDR1 and CDR2 are PRHDT and FYEKMQ (reference sequence). This CDR3 contains 14 residues. The CDR3 is CASSPPWGINEQFF. CDR3 in DNA: TGTGCCAGCTCACCACCGTGGGGCATCAATGAGCAGTTCTTC. Using reference TRBV13 and TRBJ2-1 for the parts outside the CDR3, the full variable domain is AAGVIQSPRHLIKEKRETATLKCYPIPRHDTVYWYQQGPGQDPQFLISFYEKMQSDKGSIPDRFSAQQFSDYHSELNMSSLELGDSALYFCASSPPWGINEQFFGPGTRLTVL.

The sample holds many counts of this clonotype. The chain recombines TRBV4-2 with TRBJ2-1; no reliable D call. V lost 1 base to trimming and J lost 0 bases, with 7 bases between them. This CDR3 is built from 15 residues. Germline assignment: CDR1 LGHNA and CDR2 YNFKEQ. CDR3 DNA: TGTGCCAGCAGCCAAGTTCGGAGCTCCTACAATGAGCAGTTCTTC. Protein sequence: CASSQVRSSYNEQFF.

This clonotype was counted many times. V is TRBV7-8 and J is TRBJ2-7; D possibly corresponds to TRBD1 (6 bases). The ends were cut back, 1 base at V and 6 bases at J, with 13 bases in the middle. The CDR3 consists of 14 residues. Germline V gene data show CDR1 as SGHVS and CDR2 as FQNEAQ. CDR3 nucleotides: TGTGCCAGCAGCTTAGGGCACAGGGCGGCCGAGCAGTACTTC. Protein product: CASSLGHRAAEQYF.

This chain connects TRBV19 to TRBJ1-1; a possible D gene is TRBD1 (6 bases). V was clipped by 3 bases and J by 4 bases, with 12 bases between them. Germline V gives CDR1 LNHDA, CDR2 SQIVND (reference sequence). This CDR3 has 14 residues. DNA of the CDR3: TGTGCCAGTAGTATTTCGGGGGCCGGCACTGAAGCTTTCTTT. This translates into CASSISGAGTEAFF. The complete variable domain, with remaining parts taken from reference TRBV19 and TRBJ1-1, reads DGGITQSPKYLFRKEGQNVTLSCEQNLNHDAMYWYRQDPGQGLRLIYYSQIVNDFQKGDIAEGYSVSREKKESFPLTVTSAQKNPTAFYLCASSISGAGTEAFFGQGTRLTVV.

The V call is TRBV7-2, the J call TRBJ1-2; D is uncertain. V gave up 4 bases and J gave up 2 bases, with 11 bases separating them. The germline gives CDR1 SGHTA, CDR2 FQGNSA. The CDR3 has 14 residues. The chain's CDR3 is CASSSWTGNYGYTF. The CDR3 nucleotides read TGTGCCAGCAGCTCGTGGACGGGAAACTATGGCTACACCTTC.

Remarks on this clonotype: One base away lies a much larger clone, so this may be a sequencing read error. The J gene is TRBJ1-6, the V gene TRBV20-1; tentative D call: TRBD1 (5 bases). This CDR3 contains 12 residues. CDR1 is DFQATT, CDR2 SNEGSKA, per germline (reference sequence). The DNA for the CDR3 is TGCAGTGCTACAGGGACTTCTTCACCCCCCCACTTT. Translating gives CSATGTSSPPHF.

This clonotype was detected ten times or more. Just one base apart from a much larger clone, this may be a read error. The V gene is TRBV20-1, the J gene TRBJ2-7; D possibly matches TRBD1 or TRBD2 (5 bases each). Deletions cut 4 bases from V and 0 bases from J, with 10 bases between. CDR1 and CDR2 (germline): DFQATT, SNEGSKA (reference sequence). CDR3 size: 13 residues. DNA of the CDR3: TGCAGTGCTACCGGGGCCTCCTCCTACGAGCAGTACTTC. Translated, it gives CSATGASSYEQYF.

This clonotype was seen ten or more times. Just one base apart from a much larger clone, this may be a read error. This rearrangement joins TRBV12-3 or TRBV12-4 to TRBJ2-5; the D is unclear. V was shortened by 7 bases and J by 11 bases, with 14 bases between the two germline ends. The CDR3 extends over 11 amino acids. The CDR3 nucleotides are TGTGCCAGCACCCAAGTCTATGAGCAGTACTTC. This codes for CASTQVYEQYF.